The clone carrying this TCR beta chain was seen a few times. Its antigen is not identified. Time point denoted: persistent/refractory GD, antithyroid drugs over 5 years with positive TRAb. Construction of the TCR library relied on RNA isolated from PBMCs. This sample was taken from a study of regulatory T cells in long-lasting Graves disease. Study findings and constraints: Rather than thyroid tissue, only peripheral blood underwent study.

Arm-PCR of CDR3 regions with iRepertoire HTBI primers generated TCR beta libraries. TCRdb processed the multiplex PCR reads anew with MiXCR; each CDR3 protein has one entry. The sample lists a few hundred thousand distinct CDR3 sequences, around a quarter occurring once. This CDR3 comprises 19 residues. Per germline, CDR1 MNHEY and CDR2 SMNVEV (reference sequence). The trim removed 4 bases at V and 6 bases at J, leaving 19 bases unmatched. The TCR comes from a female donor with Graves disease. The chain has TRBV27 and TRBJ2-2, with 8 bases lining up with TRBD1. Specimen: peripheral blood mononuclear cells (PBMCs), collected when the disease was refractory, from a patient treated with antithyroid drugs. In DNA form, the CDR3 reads TGTGCCAGCAGTTACGACCCTATACTTGGGCAGGGGGCCGCCGGGGAGCTGTTTTTT. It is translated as CASSYDPILGQGAAGELFF.